The rows below give T cell receptor beta chains drawn from one sample of a study of shared clonotypes between healthy human individuals. TCRdb's copy holds only in-frame clones and misses some; the assay was immunoSEQ multiplex PCR. The data contain about 2.2 million clones, over 85% of them singletons. The sequenced sample was naive CD8+ T cells from PBMCs. The receptors come from a man younger than 30 in good health. Some clones in this sample may be carry-over from other donors' samples. The CDR3 runs from the conserved cysteine through the conserved F or W. D genes are given only for firm matches.

>-|TRBJ2-7|TRBV11-2
CASSFSPGNYEQYF
>TRBD1|TRBJ2-7|TRBV6-1
CASSENRGFNSYEQYF
>-|TRBJ2-1|TRBV19
CASSLFNEQFF
>TRBD2|TRBJ2-3|TRBV5-1
CASSSGTSGIYTDTQYF
>-|TRBJ2-2|TRBV5-1
CASRVRQRDTGELFF
>-|TRBJ2-7|TRBV10-1
CASSEKPQGTYEQYF
>TRBD1|TRBJ1-1|TRBV28
CASSSDRVVVNTEAFF
>TRBD2|TRBJ2-1|TRBV5-1
CASSLALAGTRSYNEQFF
>TRBD2|TRBJ2-1|TRBV5-1
CASSLALAGVFVDNEQFF
>-|TRBJ1-3|TRBV5-6
CASSLLRGSRNTIYF
>TRBD2|TRBJ2-1|TRBV27
CASSLSGTSGKSSYNEQFF
>-|TRBJ2-7|TRBV2
CASRAGGTGFYEQYF
>-|TRBJ2-7|TRBV9
CASSVKIQSYEQYF
>-|TRBJ1-1|TRBV6-5
CASGDRNTEAFF
>TRBD2|TRBJ2-7|TRBV14
CASSQGLAVYEQYF
>-|TRBJ2-2|TRBV27
CASSLSGKIGRGGELFF
>TRBD2|TRBJ2-5|TRBV5-1
CASSSELAGGPETQYF
>-|TRBJ2-3|TRBV7-8
CASSLAGQRTSTDTQYF
>-|TRBJ2-2|TRBV6-5
CASSYARLNTGELFF
>-|TRBJ1-2|TRBV9
CASSGPRAGDGYGYTF
>-|TRBJ1-2|TRBV29-1
CSVVGGNSYGYTF
>TRBD1|TRBJ2-6|TRBV6-1
CASSEAPGGALVNVLTF
>TRBD1|TRBJ2-1|TRBV10-3
CAISSPDRSSYNEQFF
>TRBD2|TRBJ2-7|TRBV28
CASSILAEGPSSYEQYF
>TRBD1|TRBJ1-5|TRBV9
CASSAYRGGQPQHF
>TRBD2|TRBJ2-1|TRBV9
CASSVASGSVYEQFF
>-|TRBJ2-7|TRBV6-1
CASGTYEQYF
>-|TRBJ1-2|TRBV28
CASSPLWGGENYGYTF
>TRBD2|TRBJ2-1|TRBV19
CASQLAGGYNEQFF
>TRBD1|TRBJ2-7|TRBV2
CASGTGIVYEQYF
>TRBD1|TRBJ2-2|TRBV6-1
CASSEPQGVGTGELFF
>-|TRBJ2-1|TRBV27
CASSLSVGAGYYNEQFF
>TRBD1|TRBJ2-5|TRBV28
CASSGAGGEETQYF
>-|TRBJ2-1|TRBV27
CASSASGPLFFEQFF
>-|TRBJ2-7|TRBV27
CASSFRDRTYEQYF
>TRBD2|TRBJ2-1|TRBV9
CASSGDLGLATYNEQFF
>TRBD2|TRBJ2-2|TRBV27
CASSLSTGLAVNTGELFF
>-|TRBJ1-4|TRBV19
CASSILLESNEKLFF
>TRBD2|TRBJ2-7|TRBV19
CASSILAGVQYEQYF
>-|TRBJ1-1|TRBV30
CAWSGAHYTEAFF
>TRBD1|TRBJ2-7|TRBV28
CASRGQGRAYEQYF
>TRBD1|TRBJ1-1|TRBV10-2
CASRREGYRGSEAFF
>-|TRBJ2-7|TRBV7-9
CASSPPQRPDEQYF
>TRBD2|TRBJ2-5|TRBV5-4
CASRLAGVEETQYF
>-|TRBJ1-2|TRBV19
CASSIGPTYGYTF
>TRBD2|TRBJ2-5|TRBV2
CASAREREGRGKETQYF
>-|TRBJ2-7|TRBV6-1
CASSGRIGEYEQYF
>TRBD2|TRBJ2-1|TRBV5-6
CASSYGTSGYNEQFF
>-|TRBJ2-2|TRBV7-2
CASSLGPKDYTGELFF
>-|TRBJ2-2|TRBV15
CATSSERTLGELFF
>-|TRBJ2-1|TRBV6-6
CASSYSRGTIYNEQFF
>-|TRBJ1-1|TRBV19
CASSPVRGSGTEAFF
>-|TRBJ1-4|TRBV5-6
CASSQAGGKLFF
>-|TRBJ1-2|TRBV28
CASSFTGFPTDGYTF
>-|TRBJ1-1|TRBV27
CASSQHDDRFRHPNTEAFF
>-|TRBJ2-2|TRBV25-1
CATRSRDTGELFF
>-|TRBJ2-7|TRBV4-1
CASSQTPASPLEQYF
>TRBD2|TRBJ2-2|TRBV27
CASSLISGSGTGELFF